Below are 27 T cell receptor beta chains sequenced from a single sample in a study of blood T cell repertoires in COVID-19. Sequenced by immunoSEQ multiplex PCR; TCRdb stores in-frame clones only, minus some. The sample has a few hundred thousand clones, roughly 84% seen once. Sequenced input: peripheral blood. These receptors were collected from a woman aged 45-60 years with acute or convalescent COVID-19.

J is TRBJ2-2 and V is TRBV28; 14 nucleotides agree with TRBD2. CDR3 length: 17 residues. The germline V gene encodes CDR1 MDHEN and CDR2 SYDVKM. V was clipped by 6 bases and J by 6 bases; unmatched bases: 9. In nucleotides, the CDR3 is TGTGCCAGCAGCCTGGGACTAGCGGGAGAGAGGTCCGGGGAGCTGTTTTTT. It encodes CASSLGLAGERSGELFF.

This chain joins TRBV2 and TRBJ2-5; 12 nucleotides agree with TRBD2. The germline V gene has CDR1 SNHLY and CDR2 FYNNEI. This CDR3 is built from 14 residues. The V gene end was trimmed by 11 bases and the J gene end by 6 bases; junction bases not matched to a gene: 10. CDR3 residues: CAGKTSGSLKTQYF. The CDR3 DNA follows: TGTGCCGGAAAGACTAGCGGGAGTTTGAAGACCCAGTACTTC.

The chain uses TRBV7-8 and TRBJ1-5; TRBD1 is a possible D gene (5 bases). This CDR3 is built from 17 residues. V was trimmed by 4 bases and J by 2 bases, leaving 18 bases between them. CDR1 and CDR2 (germline): SGHVS, FQNEAQ. CDR3 region: CASSSTRVGMGNQPQHF. CDR3 bases: TGTGCCAGCAGCTCGACCAGGGTAGGAATGGGCAATCAGCCCCAGCATTTT.

The V and J genes are TRBV6-5 and TRBJ1-3; a possible D gene is TRBD1 (5 bases). The CDR3 totals 15 residues. Germline CDR1 is MNHEY and CDR2 is SVGAGI. V lost 5 bases and J 0 bases, leaving 11 bases between the germline ends. For the CDR3, the DNA is TGTGCCAGCAGTAGGCAAACAGGCTCTGGAAACACCATATATTTT. Protein product: CASSRQTGSGNTIYF.

This clone was counted only a few times. The chain uses TRBV2 and TRBJ2-7; 9 nucleotides line up with TRBD1. The CDR3 has 13 amino acids. Germline CDR1 SNHLY, CDR2 FYNNEI. After removal of 5 bases from V and 4 bases from J, the junction contained 3 bases not matched to a gene. The CDR3 loop reads CASSTGGAYEQYF. CDR3 DNA sequence: TGTGCCAGCAGTACAGGGGGCGCGTACGAGCAGTACTTC.

The V call is TRBV3-1 (or the pseudogene TRBV3-2), the J call TRBJ2-1; 7 nucleotides agree with TRBD2. The length of the CDR3 is 17 residues. The germline V gene has CDR1 LGHDT and CDR2 YNNKEL (reference sequence). J gave up 5 bases and V 4 bases, and 14 bases lay outside the gene matches. The CDR3 reads CASSRPTRASGDNEQFF. CDR3 DNA sequence: TGTGCCAGCAGCCGCCCTACCCGTGCTAGCGGAGACAATGAGCAGTTCTTC.

This clone was seen only a few times. This chain uses TRBV5-6 with TRBJ2-7; 8 bases are shared with TRBD1. CDR3 length equals 15 residues. Germline CDR1 and CDR2: SGHDT and YYEEEE. The trim removed 0 bases at V and 3 bases at J, leaving 5 bases unmatched. The CDR3 DNA sequence: TGTGCCAGCAGCTTGGGGGACAGGCAATACTACGAGCAGTACTTC. Translating gives CASSLGDRQYYEQYF.

The chain uses TRBV4-1 and TRBJ2-2, with D maybe TRBD1 (5 bases). This CDR3 is 17 amino acids long. The germline V gene encodes CDR1 MGHRA and CDR2 YSYEKL. Trimming removed 0 bases at V and 2 bases at J, with 13 bases between. Here the CDR3 DNA reads TGCGCCAGCAGCCAAGAATGGCAGGGATCAAACACCGGGGAGCTGTTTTTT. This encodes CASSQEWQGSNTGELFF.

This CDR3 is CATSRAPPGVGNQPQHF. The DNA for the CDR3 is TGTGCCACCAGCAGAGCTCCCCCAGGGGTTGGTAATCAGCCCCAGCATTTT. V and J are TRBV15 and TRBJ1-5; tentative D call: TRBD1 (6 bases). Trimming shortened V by 1 base and J by 4 bases, and 17 bases separated the two germline ends. The germline CDR1 and CDR2 sequences are LNHNV and YYDKDF (reference sequence). The CDR3 is 17 residues long.

The table lists this clone with many counts. The gene calls are TRBV2 and TRBJ2-7; maybe TRBD1 (6 bases). Germline V gives CDR1 SNHLY, CDR2 FYNNEI. V was pared by 9 bases and J by 5 bases, with 17 bases between. The CDR3 runs 13 residues. CDR3 in DNA: TGTGCCAGTTTAAACAGGGCTTTCAACGAGCAGTACTTC. Protein: CASLNRAFNEQYF.

This rearrangement joins TRBV2 to TRBJ1-1; D might be TRBD1 (6 bases). Germline loops: CDR1 SNHLY, CDR2 FYNNEI. Trimming removed 3 bases at V and 6 bases at J, with 20 bases between. The CDR3 sequence is 16 residues long. The CDR3 loop reads CASSDRGPGMGPEAFF. CDR3 bases: TGTGCCAGCAGTGACAGGGGCCCCGGGATGGGTCCTGAAGCTTTCTTT. Using reference TRBV2 and TRBJ1-1 for the parts outside the CDR3, the full variable domain is EPEVTQTPSHQVTQMGQEVILRCVPISNHLYFYWYRQILGQKVEFLVSFYNNEISEKSEIFDDQFSVERPDGSNFTLKIRSTKLEDSAMYFCASSDRGPGMGPEAFFGQGTRLTVV.

The V call is TRBV12-3 or TRBV12-4, the J call TRBJ2-1; D uncertain. The CDR3 runs 12 residues. V was clipped by 4 bases and J by 9 bases, with 10 bases between them. CDR3 protein: CASSSLVSEQFF. For the CDR3, the DNA is TGTGCCAGCAGTTCGTTAGTGAGTGAGCAGTTCTTC.

CDR3 loop: CASSQRTGRDGYTF. CDR3 in DNA: TGCGCCAGCAGCCAACGGACAGGGAGGGATGGCTACACCTTC. The J gene is TRBJ1-2, the V gene TRBV4-1; 8 nucleotides align to TRBD1. The CDR3 loop spans 14 amino acids. Germline V lookup: CDR1 MGHRA, CDR2 YSYEKL. V lost 2 bases, J lost 6 bases, and 5 bases stayed unmatched.

The rearrangement joins TRBV10-1 to TRBJ2-5, with TRBD2 identical over 8 bases. The CDR3 consists of 18 residues. Germline CDR1 is WNHNN and CDR2 is SYGVQD (reference sequence). With 2 bases clipped from V and 1 base from J, the junction kept 12 bases outside the gene matches. Here the CDR3 DNA reads TGCGCCAGCAGTGAGCGCGAGCGGGGGCCTCACGCCCAAGAGACCCAGTACTTC. This sequence encodes CASSERERGPHAQETQYF.

This sequence joins TRBV19 and TRBJ2-2; D is unresolved. Germline CDR1 and CDR2: LNHDA and SQIVND (reference sequence). The V end was cut by 1 base, the J end by 0 bases, with 9 bases between. The CDR3 contains 16 residues. DNA for the CDR3: TGTGCCAGTAGTATAGTCCCAGATTCGAACACCGGGGAGCTGTTTTTT. Translating it yields CASSIVPDSNTGELFF.

The rearrangement links TRBV19 to TRBJ2-6; D possibly corresponds to TRBD2 (5 bases). The germline V and J ends were trimmed by 5 bases and 0 bases, with 8 bases remaining between them. Germline assignment: CDR1 LNHDA and CDR2 SQIVND (reference sequence). The CDR3 consists of 15 residues. CDR3 nucleotide sequence: TGTGCCAGTAGTCCTGGAGGCTCTGGGGCCAACGTCCTGACTTTC. It encodes CASSPGGSGANVLTF.

The chain has TRBV18 and TRBJ1-1; TRBD1 aligns across 7 bases. V lost 6 bases and J lost 1; bases outside the gene matches: 8. The CDR3 runs 15 residues. Germline lookup yields CDR1 KGHSH and CDR2 LQKENI. The DNA for the CDR3 is TGTGCCAGCTCCCCGAGGGGGCTTGGGAACACTGAAGCTTTCTTT. Protein: CASSPRGLGNTEAFF.

This rearrangement joins TRBV2 to TRBJ2-5, with 8 bases fitting TRBD2. The V gene's germline CDR1 is SNHLY and CDR2 FYNNEI. There are 14 residues in the CDR3. J was trimmed by 5 bases and V by 8 bases; bases with no gene match: 10. The CDR3 DNA reads as TGTGCCAGCCTAGACGGGGGGGCCGAGGAGACCCAGTACTTC. As protein: CASLDGGAEETQYF.

The chain links TRBV18 to TRBJ2-1; D unresolved. Trimming removed 4 bases from V and 5 bases from J, with 12 bases in between. There are 14 residues in the CDR3. Germline CDR1 KGHSH, CDR2 LQKENI. CDR3 coding DNA: TGTGCCAGCTCACGGTCCCGTACGGACAATGAGCAGTTCTTC. Its translation: CASSRSRTDNEQFF. The full variable domain, completed using reference TRBV18 and TRBJ2-1, is NAGVMQNPRHLVRRRGQEARLRCSPMKGHSHVYWYRQLPEEGLKFMVYLQKENIIDESGMPKERFSAEFPKEGPSILRIQQVVRGDSAAYFCASSRSRTDNEQFFGPGTRLTVL.

CDR3 loop: CASSYGRNGYEQYF. The CDR3 DNA sequence: TGTGCCAGCAGTTACGGGCGAAATGGCTACGAGCAGTACTTC. This chain links TRBV6-6 with TRBJ2-7, with D hard to call. CDR3 length: 14 amino acids. Trimming stripped 2 bases from V and 3 bases from J, with 11 bases between. CDR1 and CDR2 (germline): MNHNY, SVGAGI (reference sequence).

The chain has TRBV18 and TRBJ1-5, with D unclear. With 3 bases removed from V and 0 bases from J, the gap between germline ends came to 9 bases. CDR1 and CDR2 (germline): KGHSH, LQKENI. The CDR3 runs to 15 residues. DNA of the CDR3: TGTGCCAGCTCACCCGCGTCCACTAGCAATCAGCCCCAGCATTTT. It encodes CASSPASTSNQPQHF.

V gene TRBV19 combines with J gene TRBJ2-3, with 8 nucleotides matching TRBD2. This CDR3 contains 13 residues. Germline V gene lookup returns CDR1 LNHDA and CDR2 SQIVND (reference sequence). The junction had 2 bases not matched to a gene; V was cut back by 5 bases and J by 4 bases. CDR3 loop: CASSRREADTQYF. The CDR3 DNA sequence: TGTGCCAGTAGTCGGCGGGAGGCAGATACGCAGTATTTT.

The chain carries TRBV11-2 and TRBJ1-2; possibly TRBD1 for D (6 bases). The CDR3 consists of 14 residues. The germline V and J ends were trimmed by 5 bases and 7 bases, with 17 bases remaining between them. CDR1 is SGHAT, CDR2 FQNNGV, per germline. The CDR3 is CASSRTWQGLGYTF. DNA of the CDR3: TGTGCCAGCAGCCGAACCTGGCAGGGGCTTGGCTACACCTTC.

The chain links TRBV19 to TRBJ2-3; the D gene is possibly TRBD2 (5 bases). V lost 5 bases to trimming and J lost 3 bases, with 12 bases between them. Germline loops: CDR1 LNHDA, CDR2 SQIVND (reference sequence). The CDR3 length is 14 residues. In DNA, the CDR3 is TGTGCCAGTAGTCAGTTTGCGGGTACAGATACGCAGTATTTT. This codes for CASSQFAGTDTQYF.

The V and J genes are TRBV4-3 and TRBJ2-7, with 10 positions matching TRBD1. The CDR3 contains 15 residues. Trimming removed 1 base from V and 4 bases from J; junction bases left unmatched: 4. CDR1 is LGHNA and CDR2 is YSLEER in the germline V gene. The chain's CDR3 is CASSQGGTGVYEQYF. DNA for the CDR3: TGCGCCAGCAGCCAAGGGGGGACAGGGGTTTACGAGCAGTACTTC.

This chain connects TRBV19 to TRBJ2-5, with 15 bases that match TRBD2. V lost 6 bases and J lost 2; bases outside the gene matches: 4. The CDR3 consists of 16 residues. CDR1 is LNHDA and CDR2 is SQIVND in the germline V gene (reference sequence). The CDR3 is CASSLGTSGRQETQYF. CDR3 DNA sequence: TGTGCCAGTAGCCTCGGGACTAGCGGGAGGCAAGAGACCCAGTACTTC. Drawing the rest from reference TRBV19 and TRBJ2-5, the complete variable domain is DGGITQSPKYLFRKEGQNVTLSCEQNLNHDAMYWYRQDPGQGLRLIYYSQIVNDFQKGDIAEGYSVSREKKESFPLTVTSAQKNPTAFYLCASSLGTSGRQETQYFGPGTRLLVL.

In the case of this clone: The sample holds other DNA sequences that translate to the same CDR3. The gene calls are TRBV5-4 and TRBJ2-3; TRBD2 might be the D (6 bases). V was pared by 4 bases and J by 0 bases, with 12 bases between. The length of the CDR3 is 15 residues. Germline assignment: CDR1 SGHNT and CDR2 YYREEE (reference sequence). The CDR3: CASSPLAASTDTQYF. The CDR3 DNA is TGTGCCAGCAGCCCGTTAGCGGCTAGCACAGATACGCAGTATTTT.